One TCR beta chain is described in this entry. The entry originates in a study of blood T cell repertoires in COVID-19. Study at large: Acute-phase and convalescent COVID-19 samples originated in the United States, Italy and Spain. The cDNA or gDNA used as material had been derived from T cells, B-cell-depleted T cells, or PBMCs.

Germline-derived CDR1 and CDR2 are SNHLY and FYNNEI. The CDR3 runs 15 residues. V shed 7 bases, J shed 1 base, and the junction held 7 bases outside the gene matches. Participants' own reports of clinical history determined their cohort assignment. As handled by the study authors: Estimation of nucleated cell counts was performed using reference gene primer amplification. Data came from immunoSEQ multiplex PCR; TCRdb stores just in-frame clones and leaves some out. V and J calls and clone size are copied from that table; D and trimming were computed from the DNA. This table holds approximately 140,000 clones, approximately 79% found once.

V and J are TRBV2 and TRBJ2-7, with 10 bases matching TRBD2. The source of this sequence is a man aged 40-50 years with acute COVID-19. Sequencing was done on a sample of PBMCs or T cells enriched from blood (not recorded which). This CDR3 reads CASKASGGLSYEQYF. CDR3 bases: TGTGCCAGCAAGGCTAGCGGGGGCCTTTCCTACGAGCAGTACTTC.